The entry below describes one T cell receptor beta chain. The antigen is undetermined. Within the sample, other DNA sequences also encode this same CDR3. The assay was immunoSEQ multiplex PCR, and TCRdb's table has in-frame clones only and misses some. The table lists some 100,000 clones, 88% of them singletons, with 13% in the top ten. The CDR3 loop spans 15 amino acids. V dropped 5 bases and J dropped 2; count of bases not matched to a gene: 6. Germline-derived CDR1 and CDR2 are MNHEY and SVGEGT. This entry comes from a study of T cell responses to AZD1222 COVID-19 vaccine. The study, taken as a whole, reports: Vaccine-associated CD4 TCRs spanned spike, dominant at 160-218 and 743-854.

The TCR sequence derives from an adult in good health. This specimen consisted of peripheral blood, obtained on day 0 of MenACWY control vaccination. The chain employs TRBV6-2 or TRBV6-3 and TRBJ2-7; 10 bases match TRBD1. The CDR3 nucleotides read TGTGCCAGCAGTCCCCCAGGGACAGGGGCCTACGAGCAGTACTTC. Translating gives CASSPPGTGAYEQYF.